This T cell receptor (beta chain) was documented in a study of Graves' ophthalmopathy and Graves' hyperthyroidism. Additional autoimmune diseases, uncontrolled infections, pregnancy or lactation disqualified patients. From germline, CDR1 is SNHLY and CDR2 FYNNEI. Trimming shortened V by 4 bases and J by 2 bases, and 24 bases separated the two germline ends. This CDR3 region has 18 residues. RNA transcripts were the source from which TCR beta CDR3 regions were amplified. First-round RT-PCR employed HTBI primers, with a second-round multiplex PCR after it. TCRdb itself ran the multiplex PCR reads through MiXCR, one entry per CDR3 protein. The repertoire holds 580,000 or so distinct CDR3 sequences, 39% seen once, with about 4.2% in the top ten.

This clonotype was sampled from an adult man with Graves' hyperthyroidism. Sequenced: peripheral blood or thyroid tissue (not recorded which). This chain joins TRBV2 and TRBJ2-7; a weak D match, TRBD2 (8 bases). CDR3: CASSGEGAIAGKTYEQYF. The DNA for the CDR3 is TGTGCCAGCAGTGGGGAGGGGGCGATAGCGGGGAAGACCTACGAGCAGTACTTC.